The 18 T cell receptor beta chains in this list originate from one sample, sequenced in a study of blood T cells in healthy people across ages. The second PCR ran roughly 7 to 11 cycles with a sample-barcoded 5' primer and J-beta primers. TCRdb recomputed calls from the 5' RACE reads with MiXCR, one row per CDR3 protein. The repertoire holds around 1,500,000 distinct CDR3 sequences, with 28% as singletons. The specimen sequenced was blood. The origin of the receptors is a woman aged 25 to 39 in good health.

This clonotype was picked up many times. The genes are TRBV29-1 and TRBJ2-7; D is possibly TRBD1 (6 bases). The CDR3 has 14 residues. Per the germline V gene, CDR1 is SQVTM and CDR2 is ANQGSEA. V was trimmed by 0 bases and J by 2 bases, leaving 11 bases between them. Here the CDR3 reads CSVEDEKGAYEQYF. The DNA for the CDR3 is TGCAGCGTTGAAGATGAGAAGGGGGCCTACGAGCAGTACTTC.

V gene TRBV5-5 combines with J gene TRBJ1-6, with D possibly TRBD1 on 5 matching bases. With 5 bases removed from V and 8 bases from J, the gap between germline ends came to 20 bases. The CDR3 sequence is 16 residues long. CDR1 is SGHKS and CDR2 is YYEKEE in the germline V gene (reference sequence). The CDR3 DNA sequence: TGTGCCAGCAGTTTACTGACCGGGACGGTTGATTCACCCCTCCACTTT. It yields the protein CASSLLTGTVDSPLHF. Filled out from reference TRBV5-5 and TRBJ1-6, the complete variable domain reads DAGVTQSPTHLIKTRGQQVTLRCSPISGHKSVSWYQQVLGQGPQFIFQYYEKEERGRGNFPDRFSARQFPNYSSELNVNALLLGDSALYLCASSLLTGTVDSPLHFGNGTRLTVT.

Regarding this clonotype: A read error may be the cause here, since a much bigger clone is one base away. The V call is TRBV7-7, the J call TRBJ2-7, with TRBD1 matching over 8 bases. Losses at the gene ends were 0 bases for V and 6 bases for J; bases not matched to a gene: 13. Germline V gives CDR1 SSHAT, CDR2 FNYEAQ (reference sequence). This CDR3 contains 17 residues. CDR3 sequence: CASSLALRGEDRGEQYF. The CDR3 DNA reads TGTGCCAGCAGCTTAGCGCTAAGGGGCGAAGACAGGGGCGAGCAGTACTTC. The variable domain in full, with the rest retrieved from reference TRBV7-7 and TRBJ2-7, is GAGVSQSPRYKVTKRGQDVTLRCDPISSHATLYWYQQALGQGPEFLTYFNYEAQPDKSGLPSDRFSAERPEGSISTLTIQRTEQRDSAMYRCASSLALRGEDRGEQYFGPGTRLTVT.

This clonotype was counted between two and nine times. The chain is built from TRBV12-5 and TRBJ2-6; 12 bases align to TRBD1. CDR1 and CDR2 (germline): LGHNT, FRNRAP. With V trimmed by 6 bases and J by 1 base, 1 base remained unmatched. The CDR3 runs to 16 residues. DNA for the CDR3: TGTGCTAGTGGGGGACAGGGGGCGTCTGGGGCCAACGTCCTGACTTTC. Protein product: CASGGQGASGANVLTF.

This clonotype appeared once. A much larger clone is a single base away; this may be a read error. This rearrangement joins TRBV4-1 to TRBJ2-1; no firm D call. The CDR3 has 14 amino acids. The V end lost 6 bases, the J end lost 2 bases, and 11 bases lay between the germline ends. Germline assignment: CDR1 MGHRA and CDR2 YSYEKL. This chain's CDR3 is CASRWEQTYNEQFF. In DNA form, the CDR3 reads TGCGCCAGCAGATGGGAACAGACCTACAATGAGCAGTTCTTC.

This clonotype has more than one count but fewer than ten. The chain has TRBV29-1 and TRBJ1-2; D gene unclear. Germline CDR1 and CDR2: SQVTM and ANQGSEA. CDR3 size: 12 residues. V lost 6 bases and J 6 bases, leaving 14 bases between the germline ends. CDR3 sequence: CSVLTEMDGYTF. The CDR3 coding sequence is TGCAGCGTCCTAACGGAGATGGATGGCTACACCTTC.

V usage is TRBV4-1 and J usage is TRBJ2-5; D is unclear. CDR3 length: 18 residues. V was shortened by 6 bases and J by 9 bases, with 32 bases between the two germline ends. CDR1 MGHRA and CDR2 YSYEKL come from the germline V gene. CDR3 region: CASRQRPPGPLEYDAQYF. Written as DNA, the CDR3 is TGCGCCAGCAGGCAAAGACCCCCTGGACCGCTAGAATATGATGCCCAGTACTTC.

V gene TRBV19 combines with J gene TRBJ2-7; 7 nucleotides match TRBD2. V lost 5 bases, J lost 1 base, and 8 bases stayed unmatched. CDR3 size: 15 residues. Germline values: CDR1 LNHDA, CDR2 SQIVND (reference sequence). This CDR3 is CASSFPSGASYEQYF. CDR3 DNA sequence: TGTGCCAGTAGTTTCCCTAGCGGAGCTTCCTACGAGCAGTACTTC.

This rearrangement joins TRBV7-9 to TRBJ1-1; D may be TRBD1 (5 bases). Germline CDR1 SEHNR, CDR2 FQNEAQ (reference sequence). Trimming removed 5 bases at V and 4 bases at J, with 11 bases between. CDR3 length equals 13 residues. The CDR3 nucleotides read TGTGCCAGCAGCGTTCGGGACGCCACTGAAGCTTTCTTT. It translates to CASSVRDATEAFF.

In its sample, this clonotype was seen many times. The chain combines TRBV20-1 with TRBJ1-4; perhaps TRBD1 as D (5 bases). This CDR3 is built from 13 residues. Per the germline V gene, CDR1 is DFQATT and CDR2 is SNEGSKA (reference sequence). Trimming took off 3 bases at V and 7 bases at J, with 12 bases between the two ends. CDR3 DNA: TGCAGTGCTAGCGGGGGGGTTTCTGAAAAACTGTTTTTT. Encoded protein: CSASGGVSEKLFF.

To note about this clonotype: A read error is likely, as this CDR3 ends without the conserved phenylalanine or tryptophan. The chain links TRBV5-1 to TRBJ1-1; D uncertain. This CDR3 spans 15 amino acids. Germline CDR1 is SGHRS and CDR2 is YFSETQ. Deletions cut 0 bases from V and 6 bases from J, with 15 bases between. The CDR3 DNA sequence: TGCGCCAGCAGCTTGGATGGGCCTCCGGGCGCTGAAGCTTTCGTT. Protein sequence: CASSLDGPPGAEAFV.

The DNA of the CDR3 is TGCGCCAGCAGCTCAAACGTTATCTCCGAGCAGTACTTC. Translating gives CASSSNVISEQYF. V and J are TRBV5-1 and TRBJ2-5; D uncertain. Near its end, the DNA agrees better with TRBJ2-7, so the J call may be wrong. CDR3 size: 13 residues. Germline V gives CDR1 SGHRS, CDR2 YFSETQ.

Of note for this clonotype: This may be a read error, as it is one base from a much larger clone. The CDR3 end shows no conserved phenylalanine or tryptophan, and so a read error is likely. The chain joins TRBV24-1 to TRBJ2-6, with 7 bases that match TRBD2. J was trimmed by 1 base and V by 2 bases; bases with no gene match: 1. CDR3 length equals 16 residues. Germline-derived CDR1 and CDR2 are KGHDR and SFDVKD. The CDR3 sequence: CATSDSGGSGANVLTV. DNA of the CDR3: TGTGCCACCAGTGATTCCGGGGGGTCTGGGGCCAACGTCCTGACTGTC.

This clonotype has more than one count but fewer than ten. This chain uses TRBV20-1 with TRBJ2-1; 11 bases match TRBD2. The germline CDR1 and CDR2 sequences are DFQATT and SNEGSKA (reference sequence). This CDR3 has 14 amino acids. The junction had 6 bases not matched to a gene; V was cut back by 7 bases and J by 4 bases. The CDR3 is CSGYRTSGYNEQFF. The CDR3 bases are TGCAGTGGTTACAGGACTAGCGGGTACAATGAGCAGTTCTTC.

This clonotype has more than one count but fewer than ten. This chain links TRBV7-9 with TRBJ2-7, with D uncertain. This CDR3 region has 14 residues. V lost 4 bases to trimming and J lost 9 bases, with 19 bases between them. Germline CDR1 SEHNR, CDR2 FQNEAQ (reference sequence). The CDR3: CASSSGGSSQGQYF. In DNA, the CDR3 is TGTGCCAGCAGCTCTGGCGGAAGCTCCCAAGGGCAGTACTTC.

The genes are TRBV10-3 and TRBJ2-5; unclear D gene. The CDR3 contains 13 residues. With 9 bases removed from V and 3 bases from J, the gap between germline ends came to 14 bases. Germline V CDR1 and CDR2: ENHRY, SYGVKD. Here the CDR3 reads CAISFAREETQYF. CDR3 coding DNA: TGTGCCATAAGCTTTGCGCGCGAAGAGACCCAGTACTTC.

The V call is TRBV29-1, the J call TRBJ2-7; D perhaps matches TRBD1 (6 bases). The V gene lost 4 bases and the J gene lost 5 bases, with 18 bases spanning the gap. CDR1 is SQVTM, CDR2 ANQGSEA, per germline. The CDR3 runs to 14 residues. DNA for the CDR3: TGCAGCGTTGCCACCGGGACAAAACACCACGAGCAGTACTTC. This encodes CSVATGTKHHEQYF.

The J gene is TRBJ1-5, the V gene TRBV7-2; perhaps TRBD1 as D (5 bases). Per the germline V gene, CDR1 is SGHTA and CDR2 is FQGNSA. The length of the CDR3 is 15 residues. V dropped 3 bases and J dropped 4 bases, with 13 bases sitting between them. CDR3 bases: TGTGCCAGCAGCTTTGCGACAGCTCAGAATCAGCCCCAGCATTTT. Its protein product is CASSFATAQNQPQHF.